This TCR beta chain is from a study of blood T cell repertoires in COVID-19. Study information: Samples of COVID-19 (acute and convalescent) were obtained from the United States, Italy and Spain. Sources were T cells, B-cell-depleted T cells, or PBMCs; the material itself was cDNA or gDNA.

TCRdb keeps only in-frame clones here, not all; method: immunoSEQ multiplex PCR. In the table there are approximately 250,000 clones, approximately 80% of which are singletons. Source material: peripheral blood. This sequence originates from an older woman with active or convalescent COVID-19.

The CDR3 sequence is CASSSTSGSRNEQFF. The CDR3 DNA reads TGTGCCAGCAGCTCGACTAGCGGGAGTCGCAATGAGCAGTTCTTC. The gene calls are TRBV7-8 and TRBJ2-1; TRBD2 aligns across 12 bases. Looked up from germline, CDR1 is SGHVS and CDR2 is FQNEAQ. J lost 6 bases, V lost 4 bases, and 4 bases had no gene match. The length of the CDR3 is 15 residues.